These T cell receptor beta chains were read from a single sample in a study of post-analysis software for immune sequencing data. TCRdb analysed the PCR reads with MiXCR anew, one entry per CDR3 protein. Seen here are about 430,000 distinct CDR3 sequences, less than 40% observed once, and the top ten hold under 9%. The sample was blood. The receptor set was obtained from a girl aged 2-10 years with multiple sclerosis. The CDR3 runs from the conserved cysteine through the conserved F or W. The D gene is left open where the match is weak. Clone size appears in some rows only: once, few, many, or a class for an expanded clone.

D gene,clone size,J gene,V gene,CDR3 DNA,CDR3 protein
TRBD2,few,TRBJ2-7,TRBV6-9,TGTGCCAGCAGTTTCCAAATTAGCGGGGTCGGCACCTACGAGCAGTACTTC,CASSFQISGVGTYEQYF
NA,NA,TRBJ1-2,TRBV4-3,TGCACCAGCAGCCAAGTAGGACGGGAAAGCTACACCTTC,CTSSQVGRESYTF
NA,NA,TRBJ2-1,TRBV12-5,TGTGCTAGTGGTTTGAATAGGGCGGTCTGGAATGAGCAGTTCTTC,CASGLNRAVWNEQFF
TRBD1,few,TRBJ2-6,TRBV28,TGTGCCAGCAGTGGGACAGGGGGCCTCTCTGGGGCCAACGTCCTGACTTTC,CASSGTGGLSGANVLTF
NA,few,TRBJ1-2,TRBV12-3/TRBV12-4,TGTGCCAGCAGTTTATGGGCCGCTAATCAAGCGGGCTACACCTTC,CASSLWAANQAGYTF
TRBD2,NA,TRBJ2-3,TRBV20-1,TGCAGTGCTAGAGACGGAGCGGGGCCCACAGATACGCAGTATTTT,CSARDGAGPTDTQYF
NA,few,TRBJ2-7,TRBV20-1,TGCAGTGCTAGAGAATACTCCCGATCCTACGAGCAGTACTTC,CSAREYSRSYEQYF
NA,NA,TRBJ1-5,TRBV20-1,TGCAGTGCTAGAGATGGCAGGGGAGATCTCCATAGCAATCAGCCCCAGCATTTT,CSARDGRGDLHSNQPQHF
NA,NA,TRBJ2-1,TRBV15,TGTGCCACCAGAATGAAAGGAGGCGACTACAATGAGCAGTTCTTC,CATRMKGGDYNEQFF
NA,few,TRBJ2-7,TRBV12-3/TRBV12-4,TGTGCCAGCAGTGGAATGGCAGGAACCTACGAGCAGTACTTC,CASSGMAGTYEQYF
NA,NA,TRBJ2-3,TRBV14,TGTGCCAGCAGCCAAGACCAGCTTCCGGATACGCAGTATTTT,CASSQDQLPDTQYF
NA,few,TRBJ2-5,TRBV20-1,TGCAGTGCTAGAGATATTGCGACCCAGTACTTC,CSARDIATQYF
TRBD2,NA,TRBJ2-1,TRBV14,TGTGCCAGCAGCCAAGAACGCGGGAGGGCCGAAGAGCAGTTCTTC,CASSQERGRAEEQFF
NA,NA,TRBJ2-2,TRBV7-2,TGTGCCAGCAGCTTAGTCGGGGAATTCCACACCGGGGAGCTGTTTTTT,CASSLVGEFHTGELFF
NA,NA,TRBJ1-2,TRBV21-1,TGTGCCTGTCAATACGGCTACACCTTC,CACQYGYTF
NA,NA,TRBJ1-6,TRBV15,TGTGCCACCAGCAGAGATAGGGGCTTTACAGGGAGCTCCTATAATTCACCCCTCCACTTT,CATSRDRGFTGSSYNSPLHF
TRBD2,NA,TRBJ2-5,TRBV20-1,TGCAGTGCTAGTACACTAGCGGGGGACCAAGAGACCCAGTACTTC,CSASTLAGDQETQYF
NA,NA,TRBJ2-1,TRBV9,TGTGCCAGCAGCCTGAGGGGCCTAGCTGGATACAATGAGCAGTTCTTC,CASSLRGLAGYNEQFF
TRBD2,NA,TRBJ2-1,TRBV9,TGTGCCAGCAGCGTCGGCGGGAGGGCCTCCAATGAGCGGTTCTTC,CASSVGGRASNERFF
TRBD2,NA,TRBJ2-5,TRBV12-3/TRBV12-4,TGTGCCAGCAGTTTGAGTACTCGAATTGGGACTAGCGGACAAGAGACCCAGTACTTC,CASSLSTRIGTSGQETQYF
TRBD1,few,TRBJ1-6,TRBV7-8,TGTGCCAGCAGGTTTGACAGGGGGCTCTCTTCACCCCTCCACTTT,CASRFDRGLSSPLHF
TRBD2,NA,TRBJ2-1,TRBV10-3,TGTGCCATCAGTGAGTCGGTCAGCGGGAGCGGGGAGCAGTTCTTC,CAISESVSGSGEQFF
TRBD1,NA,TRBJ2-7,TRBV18,TGTGCCAGCTCACCACCGACAGGGGCCAACGAGCAGTACTTC,CASSPPTGANEQYF